What follows are 28 T cell receptor beta chains derived from one specimen sequenced in a study of blood T cells in healthy people across ages. A sample-barcoded 5' primer and a J-beta primer mix were used in a second PCR of roughly 7 to 11 cycles. MiXCR, applied by TCRdb to the 5' RACE reads, yields one record per CDR3 protein. The table lists under 1,000,000 distinct CDR3 sequences, 46% of them singletons. The material sequenced was blood. Receptors were obtained from a man older than 75 in good health.

This chain connects TRBV27 to TRBJ1-4; D not resolved. The CDR3 loop spans 14 amino acids. The ends were cut back, 7 bases at V and 0 bases at J, with 9 bases in the middle. Germline assignment: CDR1 MNHEY and CDR2 SMNVEV (reference sequence). The CDR3 DNA follows: TGTGCCAGCAATTTTCGGTCAACTAATGAAAAACTGTTTTTT. It specifies CASNFRSTNEKLFF.

This chain uses TRBV6-1 with TRBJ2-7, with TRBD2 matching 13 bases. The CDR3 is 18 residues long. Germline CDR1 reads MNHNS; CDR2 reads SASEGT. V lost 1 base to trimming and J lost 5 bases; unmatched junction nucleotides: 11. CDR3 in amino acids: CASSEVGGTSGIFDEQYF. The CDR3 bases are TGTGCCAGCAGTGAAGTCGGGGGGACTAGCGGGATCTTTGACGAGCAGTACTTC.

Here the CDR3 reads CSAIINIIRNGYTF. The CDR3 nucleotides read TGCAGTGCAATCATCAACATAATTCGGAATGGCTACACCTTC. V and J are TRBV20-1 and TRBJ1-2, with D hard to call. Trimming removed 6 bases at V and 6 bases at J, with 20 bases between. The CDR3 is 14 amino acids. CDR1 DFQATT and CDR2 SNEGSKA come from the germline V gene (reference sequence).

V and J are TRBV6-6 and TRBJ2-5; 10 nucleotides match TRBD2. Germline V CDR1 and CDR2: MNHNY, SVGAGI (reference sequence). The J segment lost 1 base and the V segment lost 2 bases, leaving 7 bases of the junction unmatched. The CDR3 loop spans 17 amino acids. CDR3 sequence: CASSYGRSSGSQETQYF. CDR3 nucleotide sequence: TGTGCCAGCAGTTACGGGAGATCTAGCGGGAGCCAAGAGACCCAGTACTTC.

The J gene is TRBJ1-1, the V gene TRBV5-6; D not certain. This CDR3 is built from 16 residues. V lost 4 bases, J lost 3 bases, and 19 bases lay in between. Looked up from germline, CDR1 is SGHDT and CDR2 is YYEEEE. This CDR3 is CASSPRVLSWDTEAFF. In DNA form, the CDR3 reads TGTGCCAGCAGCCCACGGGTCCTATCCTGGGACACTGAAGCTTTCTTT.

At least ten counts were recorded for this clonotype. The rearrangement links TRBV29-1 to TRBJ2-1, with 10 bases fitting TRBD2. Looked up from germline, CDR1 is SQVTM and CDR2 is ANQGSEA. The CDR3 has 14 amino acids. V lost 3 bases, J lost 4 bases, and 3 bases stayed unmatched. The CDR3 bases are TGCAGCGTTGAGCCTAGCGGGAGTTACAATGAGCAGTTCTTC. Amino acid sequence: CSVEPSGSYNEQFF.

This clonotype was picked up one time. The gene calls are TRBV5-1 and TRBJ1-2, with D unclear. With 0 bases removed from V and 8 bases from J, the gap between germline ends came to 5 bases. Germline lookup yields CDR1 SGHRS and CDR2 YFSETQ. This CDR3 is 11 amino acids long. CDR3 amino acids: CASSLDRGYTF. CDR3 in DNA: TGCGCCAGCAGCTTGGATCGGGGCTACACCTTC.

The CDR3 coding sequence is TGTGCCAGCAGCTTAGAAGCCGGGACAGGGGTTAATGAGCAGTTCTTC. Translation gives CASSLEAGTGVNEQFF. The chain combines TRBV7-2 with TRBJ2-1; the match to TRBD1 covers 10 bases. Germline V CDR1 and CDR2: SGHTA, FQGNSA. The V segment lost 1 base and the J segment 7 bases; nucleotides outside the gene matches: 7. CDR3 length: 16 amino acids.

On this clonotype: One junction end disagrees with the germline gene, perhaps due to a read error. In DNA, the CDR3 is TGCAGCATCCATCGGGGGGCTAACACAGGTACGCAGTATTTT. Protein product: CSIHRGANTGTQYF. This chain joins TRBV29-1 and TRBJ2-3, with D possibly being TRBD2 (7 bases). The length of the CDR3 is 14 residues. From germline, CDR1 is SQVTM and CDR2 ANQGSEA.

The rearrangement links TRBV6-6 to TRBJ1-2, with 8 bases that match TRBD1. Trimming took 6 bases from V and 3 from J; bases not matched to a gene: 6. The germline CDR1 and CDR2 sequences are MNHNY and SVGAGI (reference sequence). This CDR3 has 14 amino acids. CDR3: CASRETGADYGYTF. CDR3 nucleotide sequence: TGTGCCAGCAGGGAGACAGGGGCTGACTATGGCTACACCTTC.

The genes are TRBV12-3 or TRBV12-4 and TRBJ2-1; 9 positions match TRBD2. This CDR3 has 14 amino acids. J lost 7 bases, V lost 4 bases, and 5 bases had no gene match. In nucleotides, the CDR3 is TGTGCCAGCAGTTCCCTTCTAGCGGGGAATGAGCAGTTCTTC. Its translation: CASSSLLAGNEQFF.

V gene TRBV18 combines with J gene TRBJ1-4; D gene ambiguous. Germline V gene sequence: CDR1 KGHSH, CDR2 LQKENI. The CDR3 length is 12 residues. V was shortened by 2 bases and J by 8 bases, with 6 bases between the two germline ends. The CDR3 loop reads CASSPRREKLFF. The CDR3 DNA is TGTGCCAGCTCACCAAGGAGAGAAAAACTGTTTTTT.

This clonotype was detected ten times or more. This chain joins TRBV12-3 or TRBV12-4 and TRBJ1-4, with D maybe TRBD1 (5 bases). V gave up 6 bases and J gave up 7 bases, with 9 bases separating them. The CDR3 is made up of 12 amino acids. CDR3 DNA: TGTGCCAGCAGGCGGGGCGGTGAAAAACTGTTTTTT. It specifies CASRRGGEKLFF.

The chain employs TRBV12-3 or TRBV12-4 and TRBJ1-1; D not certain. The length of the CDR3 is 12 residues. The ends were cut back, 6 bases at V and 2 bases at J, with 7 bases in the middle. The CDR3 DNA follows: TGTGCCAGCAGCTGGCCCAACACTGAAGCTTTCTTT. Residues: CASSWPNTEAFF.

This clonotype has only a few counts. CDR3 DNA: TGTGCCAGCAGTGACCCTAGCGGGAGCTCCTCTGGGGCCAACGTCCTGACTTTC. Amino acid sequence: CASSDPSGSSSGANVLTF. The chain links TRBV6-1 to TRBJ2-6; 10 bases are a match to TRBD2. Per the germline V gene, CDR1 is MNHNS and CDR2 is SASEGT. The CDR3 totals 18 residues. The trim removed 3 bases at V and 0 bases at J, leaving 5 bases unmatched.

In this sample, this clonotype turned up a few times. The CDR3 nucleotides are TGTGCCAGCAGCCCGACCGGGACTAGCTCCTACAATGAGCAGTACTTC. Its protein product is CASSPTGTSSYNEQYF. The chain combines TRBV7-6 with TRBJ2-1; 9 bases are a match to TRBD2. The J call may not be correct, given that the DNA end is closer to TRBJ2-7. Germline V gene lookup returns CDR1 SGHVS and CDR2 FNYEAQ. The CDR3 has 16 amino acids.

The chain recombines TRBV6-6 with TRBJ1-6; 8 nucleotides agree with TRBD1. CDR1 is MNHNY, CDR2 SVGAGI, per germline (reference sequence). The trim removed 0 bases at V and 10 bases at J, leaving 5 bases unmatched. The CDR3 loop spans 15 amino acids. CDR3 sequence: CASSYSPDRGSPLHF. DNA for the CDR3: TGTGCCAGCAGTTACTCACCCGACAGGGGATCACCCCTCCACTTT.

The chain has TRBV4-2 and TRBJ2-7; D not certain. The DNA end lines up better with TRBJ2-5; the J call may be wrong. Germline V CDR1 and CDR2: LGHNA, YNFKEQ. The CDR3 is 15 residues long. Here the CDR3 DNA reads TGTGCCAGCAGCCAAGAGGGCGAAAGGGAAGGGACCCAGTACTTC. Its translation: CASSQEGEREGTQYF.

Only a few counts were recorded for this clonotype. The rearrangement joins TRBV12-3 or TRBV12-4 to TRBJ2-7; D is uncertain. CDR3 length equals 13 residues. V lost 8 bases, J lost 6 bases, and 17 bases lay in between. The CDR3 nucleotides read TGTGCCAGCTGTGTGCTGGAATTTGGCGAGCAGTACTTC. As protein: CASCVLEFGEQYF.

The chain uses TRBV28 and TRBJ2-1; 11 positions match TRBD2. Germline V gene sequence: CDR1 MDHEN, CDR2 SYDVKM. V trimming: 6 bases; J trimming: 8 bases; junction bases outside the gene matches: 27. This CDR3 is built from 21 residues. The CDR3 region has the DNA TGTGCCAGCAGACCTCCTGGACAGGGCGTGAATAGCGGGAGGGCATTGGATGAGCAGTTCTTC. Residues: CASRPPGQGVNSGRALDEQFF.

The genes are TRBV29-1 and TRBJ1-1; possible D gene TRBD1, 5 bases. Trimming removed 5 bases from V and 1 base from J, with 11 bases in between. Per the germline V gene, CDR1 is SQVTM and CDR2 is ANQGSEA. The CDR3 spans 13 residues. The CDR3 nucleotides are TGCAGCGTTCGAACAGGTTGGAACACTGAAGCTTTCTTT. Translated, it gives CSVRTGWNTEAFF.

Comments on this clonotype: This may be a read error, as it is one base from a much larger clone. The chain combines TRBV29-1 with TRBJ2-1, with D hard to call. Germline V gives CDR1 SQVTM, CDR2 ANQGSEA. V lost 5 bases, J lost 6 bases, and 11 bases lay in between. The CDR3 spans 12 residues. The DNA for the CDR3 is TGCAGCGTTCACCCCAACAGCAATGAGCAGTTCTTC. Its protein product is CSVHPNSNEQFF.

The genes are TRBV4-2 and TRBJ1-1; 7 nucleotides agree with TRBD1. The ends lost 4 bases at V and 11 bases at J; junction bases unmatched: 10. CDR3 size: 13 residues. The germline V gene has CDR1 LGHNA and CDR2 YNFKEQ. The CDR3 protein is CASSRGDRAAAFF. The CDR3 nucleotides are TGTGCCAGCAGCCGCGGCGACAGGGCTGCGGCTTTCTTT.

A word on this clonotype: A read error may be the cause here, since a much bigger clone is one base away. This chain connects TRBV10-3 to TRBJ2-5; 13 bases fit TRBD2. Judging by the DNA end, TRBJ2-7 fits better; the J call may be wrong. The CDR3 extends over 16 amino acids. CDR1 is ENHRY, CDR2 SYGVKD, per germline. In DNA form, the CDR3 reads TGTGCCATCAGCGGGACTAGCGGGGTACTCAGCTACGAGCAGTACTTC. As protein: CAISGTSGVLSYEQYF.

This rearrangement joins TRBV29-1 to TRBJ2-1, with D perhaps TRBD2 (5 bases). In germline, CDR1 is SQVTM, CDR2 ANQGSEA. The CDR3 contains 11 residues. With 8 bases removed from V and 7 bases from J, the gap between germline ends came to 12 bases. The CDR3 here is CSPTKGNEQFF. Written as DNA, the CDR3 is TGCAGCCCGACTAAGGGAAATGAGCAGTTCTTC.

The V call is TRBV6-6, the J call TRBJ2-5, with 11 bases matching TRBD1. There are 16 residues in the CDR3. The germline V gene encodes CDR1 MNHNY and CDR2 SVGAGI (reference sequence). V shed 2 bases and J 2 bases; nucleotides not matched to a gene: 4. CDR3 in amino acids: CASSYPGQGAQETQYF. The CDR3 coding sequence is TGTGCCAGCAGTTACCCAGGACAGGGGGCTCAAGAGACCCAGTACTTC.

J is TRBJ2-1 and V is TRBV20-1, with 7 bases lining up with TRBD1. After removal of 4 bases from V and 7 bases from J, the junction contained 10 bases not matched to a gene. Germline CDR1 is DFQATT and CDR2 is SNEGSKA (reference sequence). The CDR3 consists of 14 residues. The CDR3 is CSAIQGQLRNEQFF. In DNA, the CDR3 is TGCAGTGCTATTCAGGGACAGCTTAGGAATGAGCAGTTCTTC.

This clonotype was seen more than once but under ten times. The chain employs TRBV20-1 and TRBJ2-7, with D hard to call. Germline V gene data show CDR1 as DFQATT and CDR2 as SNEGSKA (reference sequence). This CDR3 spans 14 amino acids. The V end lost 6 bases, the J end lost 0 bases, and 15 bases lay between the germline ends. The CDR3 loop reads CSAGPGGPSYEQYF. The DNA for the CDR3 is TGCAGTGCAGGTCCAGGTGGGCCCTCCTACGAGCAGTACTTC.